A single TCR beta chain is shown here with its context. Its antigen is undetermined. This sample was taken from a study of T cell responses to AZD1222 COVID-19 vaccine. The repertoire was sequenced with immunoSEQ multiplex PCR; TCRdb's copy has only in-frame clones and lacks some. This table has over 100,000 clones, approximately 88% appearing once. Study-wide findings and caveats: Per reports, nearly half of all spike-specific TCRs target regions that are unmutated in variants. Regions 160-218 and 743-854 dominated among vaccine-associated CD4 TCRs spanning spike.

This clonotype was sampled from an adult in good health. The sample here was peripheral blood, taken on day 0 of MenACWY control vaccination.

The CDR3 loop reads CASSADSSNQPQHF. As DNA, the CDR3 is TGTGCCAGCAGCGCAGACAGTAGCAATCAGCCCCAGCATTTT. This chain connects TRBV7-8 to TRBJ1-5, with D maybe TRBD1 (5 bases). Germline values: CDR1 SGHVS, CDR2 FQNEAQ. This CDR3 comprises 14 residues. V was pared by 5 bases and J by 0 bases, with 8 bases between.